This T cell receptor beta chain was documented in a study of T cells in Graves' hyperthyroidism and ophthalmopathy. Trimming took off 3 bases at V and 0 bases at J, with 16 bases between the two ends. Germline assignment: CDR1 SGHRS and CDR2 YFSETQ. This CDR3 has 17 residues. TCR beta CDR3 region amplification was performed from RNA transcripts. The HTBI primer set drove a first-round RT-PCR of the TCR CDR3. TCRdb re-analysed the multiplex PCR reads in MiXCR, keeping a single row per CDR3 protein. In the table there are over 500,000 distinct CDR3 sequences, 12% to 15% of which are singletons. This clonotype was found a few times. Each diagnosis drew on symptoms, thyroxine, TRAb, thyroid ultrasound and orbital computed tomography findings.

The chain combines TRBV5-1 with TRBJ1-3, with a tentative D call TRBD1 (5 bases). Input material: blood. The sequence came from a woman in her forties with Graves' hyperthyroidism. CDR3 sequence: CASSSREGGPSGNTIYF. The CDR3 DNA sequence: TGCGCCAGCAGCTCCAGGGAAGGTGGTCCCTCTGGAAACACCATATATTTT. Using reference TRBV5-1 and TRBJ1-3 for the parts outside the CDR3, the full variable domain is KAGVTQTPRYLIKTRGQQVTLSCSPISGHRSVSWYQQTPGQGLQFLFEYFSETQRNKGNFPGRFSGRQFSNSRSEMNVSTLELGDSALYLCASSSREGGPSGNTIYFGEGSWLTVV.